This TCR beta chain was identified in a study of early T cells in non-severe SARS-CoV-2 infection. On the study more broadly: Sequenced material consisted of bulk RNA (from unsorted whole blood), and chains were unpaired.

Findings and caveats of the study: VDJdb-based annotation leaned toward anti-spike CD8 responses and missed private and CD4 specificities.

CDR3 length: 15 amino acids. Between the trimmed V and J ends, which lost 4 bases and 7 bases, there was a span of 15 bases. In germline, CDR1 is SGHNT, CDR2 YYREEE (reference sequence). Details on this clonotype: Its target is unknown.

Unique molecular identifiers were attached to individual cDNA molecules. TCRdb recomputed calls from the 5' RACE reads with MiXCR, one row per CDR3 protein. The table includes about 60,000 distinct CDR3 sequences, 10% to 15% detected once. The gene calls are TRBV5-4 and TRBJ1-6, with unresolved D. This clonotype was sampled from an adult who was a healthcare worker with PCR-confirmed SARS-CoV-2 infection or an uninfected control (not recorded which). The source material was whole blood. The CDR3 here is CASSPTYNQNSPLHF. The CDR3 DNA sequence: TGTGCCAGCAGCCCGACCTACAACCAGAATTCACCCCTCCACTTT.